This T cell receptor beta chain was recorded in a study of CD8 T cells in ankylosing spondylitis. Whole-study findings and limits: Blood from ankylosing spondylitis patients appeared to carry a characteristic roughly 8-variant TCR beta motif. Existing reports had already noted some motif variants in reactive arthritis synovial fluid and blood. Clones linked to disease were reported to show significant enrichment in matched ankylosing spondylitis synovial fluid. The disease-linked clones had a CD8+ phenotype and low blood frequencies.

A quantitative 5'-RACE method, one with molecular barcodes, was used to make TCR beta libraries. Each CDR3 protein gets one entry after TCRdb re-called the 5' RACE reads with MiXCR. This sample carries over 450,000 distinct CDR3 sequences, about 13% of them seen once, and the ten largest clones take about 6.5%. On this clonotype: Its antigen is still unknown.

CDR1 and CDR2 from the germline V gene are LGHDT and YNNKEL (reference sequence). The CDR3 has 16 residues. V was clipped by 3 bases and J by 0 bases, with 9 bases between them. Sample: blood, either unsorted or a sorted T cell fraction (not recorded which). This sequence joins TRBV3-1 and TRBJ2-6, with D tentatively TRBD2 (5 bases). The clonotype originates from a male donor with ankylosing spondylitis. In DNA form, the CDR3 reads TGTGCCAGCAGCCATGGGAGCTACTCTGGGGCCAACGTCCTGACTTTC. This codes for CASSHGSYSGANVLTF.